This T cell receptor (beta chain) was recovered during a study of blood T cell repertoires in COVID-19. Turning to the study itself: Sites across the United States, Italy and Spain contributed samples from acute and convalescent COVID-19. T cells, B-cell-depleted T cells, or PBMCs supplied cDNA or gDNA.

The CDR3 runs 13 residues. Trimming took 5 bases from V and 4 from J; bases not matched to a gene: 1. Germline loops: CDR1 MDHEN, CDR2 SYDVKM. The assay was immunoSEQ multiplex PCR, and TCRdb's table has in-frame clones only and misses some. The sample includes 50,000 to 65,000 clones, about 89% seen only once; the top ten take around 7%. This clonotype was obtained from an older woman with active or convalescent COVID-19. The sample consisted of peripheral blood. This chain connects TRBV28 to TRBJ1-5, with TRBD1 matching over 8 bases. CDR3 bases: TGTGCCAGCAGTAGGACAGGGAATCAGCCCCAGCATTTT. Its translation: CASSRTGNQPQHF.